This passage covers 8 T cell receptor beta chains from one sample sequenced in a study of blood T cells in healthy people across ages. A second PCR of 7 to 11 cycles used a sample-barcoded 5' primer and a J-beta primer mix. TCRdb processed the 5' RACE reads anew with MiXCR; each CDR3 protein has one entry. The sample has 1.8 million or so distinct CDR3 sequences; about two fifths are singletons. What was sequenced was blood. All receptors derive from a human donor in good health.

This chain joins TRBV11-2 and TRBJ1-2; D is undetermined. This CDR3 region has 15 residues. CDR1 is SGHAT, CDR2 FQNNGV, per germline. V shed 3 bases and J shed 7 bases, with 18 bases lying between them. The CDR3, as DNA: TGTGCCAGCAGCTTGAGTGTGGACGTATTGCCTGGCTACACCTTC. It is translated as CASSLSVDVLPGYTF. The full variable domain, rest sourced from reference TRBV11-2 and TRBJ1-2, is EAGVAQSPRYKIIEKRQSVAFWCNPISGHATLYWYQQILGQGPKLLIQFQNNGVVDDSQLPKDRFSAERLKGVDSTLKIQPAKLEDSAVYLCASSLSVDVLPGYTFGSGTRLTVV.

V usage is TRBV29-1 and J usage is TRBJ1-2; D is unclear. The CDR3 covers 14 residues. Between the trimmed V and J ends, which lost 7 bases and 4 bases, there was a span of 19 bases. Germline CDR1 reads SQVTM; CDR2 reads ANQGSEA. CDR3 DNA: TGCAGCGCCCAAAGTCGGCGGACCTCCTATGGCTACACCTTC. Protein sequence: CSAQSRRTSYGYTF. Variable domain in full (rest from reference TRBV29-1 and TRBJ1-2): SAVISQKPSRDICQRGTSLTIQCQVDSQVTMMFWYRQQPGQSLTLIATANQGSEATYESGFVIDKFPISRPNLTFSTLTVSNMSPEDSSIYLCSAQSRRTSYGYTFGSGTRLTVV.

The sample holds a few counts of this clonotype. The chain recombines TRBV7-6 with TRBJ1-1; D remains unclear. The V and J ends lost 1 base and 5 bases respectively, with 8 bases between them. Germline assignment: CDR1 SGHVS and CDR2 FNYEAQ. This CDR3 comprises 13 residues. CDR3 sequence (DNA): TGTGCCAGCAGCTTAGGGGTGCGTACTGAAGCTTTCTTT. Translated: CASSLGVRTEAFF.

The rearrangement uses TRBV28 and TRBJ2-5, with 8 bases aligning to TRBD2. From germline, CDR1 is MDHEN and CDR2 SYDVKM. After removal of 3 bases from V and 8 bases from J, the junction contained 8 bases not matched to a gene. The CDR3 spans 14 residues. This CDR3 reads CASSFFGGGETQYF. Here the CDR3 DNA reads TGTGCCAGCAGTTTCTTCGGGGGGGGAGAAACCCAGTACTTC.

The rearrangement uses TRBV7-2 and TRBJ2-1; D uncertain. V was clipped by 2 bases and J by 6 bases, with 8 bases between them. CDR1 is SGHTA, CDR2 FQGNSA, per germline. The length of the CDR3 is 13 residues. CDR3 in DNA: TGTACCAGCAGCTTAACCTACCTCAATGAGCAGTTCTTC. Amino acids: CTSSLTYLNEQFF.

The J gene is TRBJ2-1, the V gene TRBV6-2 or TRBV6-3; D gene ambiguous. This CDR3 has 14 residues. Trimming took 0 bases from V and 9 from J, leaving 12 bases between them. Germline-derived CDR1 and CDR2 are MNHEY and SVGEGT. The CDR3: CASSYSLSRAEQFF. The CDR3 nucleotides are TGTGCCAGCAGTTACTCGTTAAGCCGGGCTGAGCAGTTCTTC.

The V call is TRBV20-1, the J call TRBJ2-5; TRBD2 matches 15 bases. The germline V gene has CDR1 DFQATT and CDR2 SNEGSKA (reference sequence). The CDR3 sequence is 15 residues long. Unmatched junction bases numbered 6, after V lost 6 bases and J lost 4 bases. This CDR3 is CSALPGLAGGETQYF. CDR3 sequence (DNA): TGCAGTGCACTACCGGGACTAGCGGGGGGAGAGACCCAGTACTTC.

The chain is built from TRBV7-2 and TRBJ1-6; D possibly corresponds to TRBD1 (6 bases). The length of the CDR3 is 15 residues. Trimming shortened V by 2 bases and J by 7 bases, and 12 bases separated the two germline ends. From germline, CDR1 is SGHTA and CDR2 FQGNSA. The CDR3 DNA sequence: TGTGCCAGCAGCTTACCGACAGGAGAAAATTCACCCCTCCACTTT. Translated, it gives CASSLPTGENSPLHF. The full variable domain, in which reference TRBV7-2 and TRBJ1-6 provide the parts outside the CDR3, is GAGVSQSPSNKVTEKGKDVELRCDPISGHTALYWYRQSLGQGLEFLIYFQGNSAPDKSGLPSDRFSAERTGGSVSTLTIQRTQQEDSAVYLCASSLPTGENSPLHFGNGTRLTVT.